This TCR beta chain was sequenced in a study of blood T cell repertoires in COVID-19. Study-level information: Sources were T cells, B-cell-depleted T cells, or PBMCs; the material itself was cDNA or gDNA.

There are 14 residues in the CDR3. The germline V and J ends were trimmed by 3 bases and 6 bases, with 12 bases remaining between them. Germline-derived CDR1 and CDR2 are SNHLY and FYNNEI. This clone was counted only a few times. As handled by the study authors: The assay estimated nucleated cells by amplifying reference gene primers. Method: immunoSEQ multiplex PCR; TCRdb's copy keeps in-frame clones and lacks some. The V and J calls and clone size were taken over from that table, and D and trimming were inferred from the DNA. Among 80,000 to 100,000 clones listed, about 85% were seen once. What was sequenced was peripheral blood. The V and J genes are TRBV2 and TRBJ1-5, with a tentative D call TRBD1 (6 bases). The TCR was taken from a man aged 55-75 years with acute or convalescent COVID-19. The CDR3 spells CASSDGGAVQPQHF. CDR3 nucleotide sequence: TGTGCCAGCAGTGATGGGGGGGCAGTTCAGCCCCAGCATTTT.